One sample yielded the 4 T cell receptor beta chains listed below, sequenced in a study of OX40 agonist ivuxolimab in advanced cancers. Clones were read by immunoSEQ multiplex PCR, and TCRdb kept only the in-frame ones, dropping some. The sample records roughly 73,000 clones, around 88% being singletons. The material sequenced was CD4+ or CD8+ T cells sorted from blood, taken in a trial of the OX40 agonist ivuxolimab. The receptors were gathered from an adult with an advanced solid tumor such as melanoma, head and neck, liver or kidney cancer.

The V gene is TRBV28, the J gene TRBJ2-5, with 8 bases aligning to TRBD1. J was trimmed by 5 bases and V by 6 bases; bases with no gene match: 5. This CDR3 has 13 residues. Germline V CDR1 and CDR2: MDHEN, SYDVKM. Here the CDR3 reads CASSPGGGETQYF. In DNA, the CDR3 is TGTGCCAGCAGCCCAGGGGGCGGGGAGACCCAGTACTTC.

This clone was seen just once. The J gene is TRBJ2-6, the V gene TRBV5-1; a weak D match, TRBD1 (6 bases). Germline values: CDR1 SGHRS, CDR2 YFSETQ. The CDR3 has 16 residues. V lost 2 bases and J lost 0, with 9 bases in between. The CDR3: CASSLEQGSGANVLTF. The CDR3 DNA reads TGCGCCAGCAGCTTAGAACAGGGCTCTGGGGCCAACGTCCTGACTTTC.

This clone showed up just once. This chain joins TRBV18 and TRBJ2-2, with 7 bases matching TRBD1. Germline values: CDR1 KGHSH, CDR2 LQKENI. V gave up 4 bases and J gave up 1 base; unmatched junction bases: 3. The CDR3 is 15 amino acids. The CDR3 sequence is CASSLGQKNTGELFF. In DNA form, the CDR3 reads TGTGCCAGCTCACTGGGACAGAAGAACACCGGGGAGCTGTTTTTT.

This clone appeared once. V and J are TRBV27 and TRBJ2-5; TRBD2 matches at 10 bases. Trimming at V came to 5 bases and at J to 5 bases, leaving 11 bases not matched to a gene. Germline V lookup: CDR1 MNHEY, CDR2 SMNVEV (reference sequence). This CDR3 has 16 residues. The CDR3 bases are TGTGCCAGCAGTCCCCATTTAGCGGGAGGATGGGAGACCCAGTACTTC. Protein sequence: CASSPHLAGGWETQYF.